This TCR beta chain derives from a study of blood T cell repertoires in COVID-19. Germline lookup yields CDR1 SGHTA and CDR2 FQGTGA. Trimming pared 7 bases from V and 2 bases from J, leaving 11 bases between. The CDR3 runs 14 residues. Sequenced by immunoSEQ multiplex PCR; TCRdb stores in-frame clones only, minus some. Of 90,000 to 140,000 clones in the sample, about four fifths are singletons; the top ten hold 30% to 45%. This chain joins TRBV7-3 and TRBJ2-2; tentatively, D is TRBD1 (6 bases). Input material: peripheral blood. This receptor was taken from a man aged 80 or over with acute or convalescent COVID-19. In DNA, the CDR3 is TGTGCCAGCAAAGGACAGCAAAACACCGGGGAGCTGTTTTTT. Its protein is CASKGQQNTGELFF.